Here is one T cell receptor (beta chain) with its context. Antigen: not known. These data belong to a study of breast tumors, draining lymph nodes, adjacent tissues. Whole-study results and caveats: Data fit most tumor T cells coming from lymph node, expanding in tumor. Data only fit, rather than demonstrated, lymph node origin of most tumor T cells. Tumor repertoires ranked between lymph nodes and nontumor tissue in diversity, with V and J gene preferences.

TCRdb re-called the multiplex PCR reads through MiXCR, storing one row per CDR3 protein. The sample has 200,000 or so distinct CDR3 sequences; roughly 31% are singletons. Axillary draining lymph nodes of breast cancer patients supplied the node samples. The junction had 6 bases not matched to a gene; V was cut back by 4 bases and J by 1 base. CDR1 is SGHNT, CDR2 YYREEE, per germline (reference sequence). The CDR3 covers 15 residues. The sequencing input was axillary lymph node tissue. This TCR derives from a female donor with breast cancer. Some clones in this sample may be carry-over from other donors' samples. The V and J genes are TRBV5-4 and TRBJ2-7; 9 bases are a match to TRBD1. For the CDR3, the DNA is TGTGCCAGCAGCGGTGGGACAGGGAGATCCTACGAGCAGTACTTC. This gives the protein CASSGGTGRSYEQYF.